This TCR beta chain is from a study of cytomegalovirus exposure and HLA in healthy donors. Study-level points and caveats: In an earlier analysis, about 87% or about 30%: the productive usage of most TCR beta V segments. Association of a missense DCLRE1C variant with TCR beta V- and J-gene trimming was reported in a later analysis.

Per the germline V gene, CDR1 is LNHDA and CDR2 is SQIVND (reference sequence). Trimming at V came to 3 bases and at J to 10 bases, leaving 4 bases not matched to a gene. The CDR3 length is 13 residues. 13 Jbeta primers and 60 Vbeta primers were used for the PCR. The table came from immunoSEQ multiplex PCR; TCRdb's copy has only in-frame clones and leaves some out. The sample records fewer than 140,000 clones, around 75% being singletons. This clone has only one observation. The antigen remains undetermined. The specimen was PBMCs. The rearrangement links TRBV19 to TRBJ2-1; 9 bases are shared with TRBD2. The TCR was taken from a female donor in good health and CMV-seronegative. CDR3 in amino acids: CASSMGLAQEQFF. The CDR3 coding sequence is TGTGCCAGTAGTATGGGACTAGCCCAAGAGCAGTTCTTC.